Sequencing of this T cell receptor (beta chain) was carried out in a study of blood T cell repertoires in COVID-19. Looking at the study overall: There were acute and convalescent COVID-19 samples, and they came from the United States, Italy and Spain.

Assay used: immunoSEQ multiplex PCR; TCRdb lists only in-frame clones, some missing. This table has hundreds of thousands of clones, more than 90% appearing once. Either two negative PCRs, clearance, or symptom resolution qualified Cohort 3 donors as recovered. Germline lookup yields CDR1 LGHNA and CDR2 YNFKEQ. The ends lost 4 bases at V and 7 bases at J; junction bases unmatched: 17. This CDR3 has 20 residues. What was sequenced was PBMCs or T cells enriched from blood (not recorded which). The V call is TRBV4-2, the J call TRBJ2-2; TRBD2 matches 14 bases. This clonotype was sampled from a man aged 55 to 70 who had recovered from COVID-19. The DNA of the CDR3 is TGTGCCAGCAGCCGGGTTCAGAGGGGGGGACTAGCGGGAGAGGTCGGGGAGCTGTTTTTT. Translation: CASSRVQRGGLAGEVGELFF.